This TCR beta chain was recorded in a study of PD-1 blockade in classical Hodgkin lymphoma (dated by TCRdb to 2018 to 2020). In the study overall: Nivolumab dosing was 3 mg/kg intravenously every 2 weeks, continuing until either disease progression or unacceptable toxicity. A peripheral blood immune signature of response to PD-1 blockade in classical Hodgkin lymphoma was defined using TCR beta sequencing and CyTOF. The paper as a whole reports these results and caveats: Lower diversity was observed in patients in whom nivolumab was started less than 1 year after ASCT, and these patients were excluded from later analyses so that confounding by immune reconstitution would be avoided. Baseline TCR diversity was reported to be lower in newly diagnosed patients than in healthy donors, and even lower in relapsed/refractory patients. Trial patients with a complete response had baseline diversity similar to that of newly diagnosed patients, while partial responders and progressors had significantly lower diversity. CD4+ but not CD8+ TCR diversity rose significantly by C4D1 (p=0.0027 vs p=0.16), most apparent in complete responders (p=0.02). The study was limited to a single clinical trial cohort, and causes of repertoire differences, possibly disease activity or prior therapy, remained undefined.

The Qiagen DNeasy kit was used to extract genomic DNA both from unsorted PBMCs and from the negatively selected CD4+ and CD8+ fractions. TCR beta CDR3 regions were amplified by immunoSEQ multiplex PCR using primers annealing to V and J segments. A synthetic immune receptor repertoire was used to minimize amplification bias, and any remaining bias was removed computationally after sequencing. From the authors' description of their analysis: Repertoire diversity was quantified as the Shannon entropy index using custom Python scripts. Unsorted, CD4+ and CD8+ repertoires were examined separately, except in combined analyses, for which CD4+ and CD8+ sequences were merged in silico. A clone was considered expanded if an increase in frequency of at least 2-fold after treatment relative to C1D1 was found, and a pseudocount of 0.5 was applied to clones undetected at baseline. Singleton clones were defined as clones with 0 or 1 copy at C1D1, and non-singleton clones were defined as clones with 2 or more copies. By matching protein sequences in sorted samples from the same patient, clones expanded in unsorted samples were annotated as CD4+, CD8+ or unknown. Wilcoxon tests on paired samples were used to test diversity changes from C1D1 to C4D1. The immuneACCESS repertoire file appears here via TCRdb, limited to in-frame rearrangements. These files lack a portion of the clones; in checked studies, under half of the deficit traces to unresolved V genes, and the cause of the others is not known. V, J and clone size are those of that table, while D and trimming were read from the DNA. Here the sample has 40,000 to 45,000 clones; 65% to 85% occur a single time. The biggest ten clones account for about 2.8% of the sample.

Spanning cysteine to phenylalanine, the CDR3 consists of 15 amino acids. Only CDR3 DNA remains: 45 bases, in frame from the first base. V is clipped by 2 bases and J by 7 bases, and the sequence between their germline boundaries is 14 bases long. The germline V gene provides CDR1 SGHTA and CDR2 FQGTGA. This clone was seen only a few times. Which antigen it targets is not known. No qualities accompany the bases; no much larger clone lies one base away. The time point label on this specimen signifies: cycle 2 day 1 (C2D1) of nivolumab. Relapse after autologous stem cell transplantation had occurred in all trial patients, and cohorts A, B and C were distinguished by prior brentuximab vedotin exposure. A total of over 50 patients with relapsed/refractory classical Hodgkin lymphoma made up the trial cohort, and each patient's best overall response was complete response, partial response or progressive disease. Trial patients were treated with single-agent nivolumab in the multi-cohort phase II CheckMate 205 trial. An independent review committee assessed best overall response using the 2007 International Working Group response criteria. PBMCs from the trial were collected at three points: immediately before nivolumab initiation (C1D1), and during therapy at cycle 2 day 1 and cycle 4 day 1. Peripheral blood was collected in 8 mL Vacutainer Cell Preparation Tubes, from which PBMCs were isolated by centrifugation and then cryopreserved.

This receptor was taken from a human donor with classical Hodgkin lymphoma. The sequenced sample was peripheral blood mononuclear cells (PBMCs), obtained before the second cycle of nivolumab. Here the chain combines TRBV7-3 and TRBJ2-2, with TRBD1 perhaps the D gene, on 6 matching bases. This receptor has the CDR3 CASSLSTGFVGELFF. The DNA sequence is TGTGCCAGCAGCTTATCAACAGGGTTTGTCGGGGAGCTGTTTTTT.